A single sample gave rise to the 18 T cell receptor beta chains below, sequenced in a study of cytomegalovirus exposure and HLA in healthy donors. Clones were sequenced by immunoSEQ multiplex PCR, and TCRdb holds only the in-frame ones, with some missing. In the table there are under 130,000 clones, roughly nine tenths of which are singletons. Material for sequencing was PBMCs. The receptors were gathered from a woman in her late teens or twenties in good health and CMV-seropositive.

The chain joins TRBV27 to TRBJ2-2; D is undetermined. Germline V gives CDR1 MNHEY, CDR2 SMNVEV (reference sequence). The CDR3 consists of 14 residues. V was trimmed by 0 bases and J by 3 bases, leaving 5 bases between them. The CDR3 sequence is CASSLSVYTGELFF. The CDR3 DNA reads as TGTGCCAGCAGTTTATCCGTTTACACCGGGGAGCTGTTTTTT.

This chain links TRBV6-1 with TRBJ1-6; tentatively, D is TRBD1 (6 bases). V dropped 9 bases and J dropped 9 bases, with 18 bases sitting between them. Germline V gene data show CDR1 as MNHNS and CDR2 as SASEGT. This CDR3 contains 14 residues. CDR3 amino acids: CASSGGAGSSPLHF. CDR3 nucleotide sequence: TGTGCCAGTTCGGGGGGGGCTGGAAGTTCACCCCTCCACTTT.

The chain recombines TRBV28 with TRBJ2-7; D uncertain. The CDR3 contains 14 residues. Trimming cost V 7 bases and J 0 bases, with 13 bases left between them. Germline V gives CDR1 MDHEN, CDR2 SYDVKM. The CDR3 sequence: CASIPGRSSYEQYF. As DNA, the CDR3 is TGTGCCAGCATCCCTGGTAGGAGCTCCTACGAGCAGTACTTC.

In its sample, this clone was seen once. This CDR3 is CASSLGVVGGQETQYF. DNA of the CDR3: TGTGCCAGCAGCTTAGGGGTAGTCGGGGGCCAAGAGACCCAGTACTTC. This chain connects TRBV7-6 to TRBJ2-5, with D possibly matching TRBD2 (6 bases). The CDR3 has 16 residues. Trimming stripped 1 base from V and 1 base from J, with 13 bases between. Germline V gives CDR1 SGHVS, CDR2 FNYEAQ.

The CDR3 spells CASSLDRVQAFF. CDR3 sequence (DNA): TGTGCCAGCAGCCTGGACAGGGTGCAAGCTTTCTTT. The J gene is TRBJ1-1, the V gene TRBV7-8; TRBD1 agrees at 8 bases. The germline V gene has CDR1 SGHVS and CDR2 FQNEAQ. Unmatched junction bases numbered 5, after V lost 5 bases and J lost 9 bases. The CDR3 sequence is 12 residues long.

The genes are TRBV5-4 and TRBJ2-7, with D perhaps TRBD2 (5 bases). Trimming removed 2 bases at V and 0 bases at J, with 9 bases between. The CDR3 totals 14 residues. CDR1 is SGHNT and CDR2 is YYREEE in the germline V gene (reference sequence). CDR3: CASSFGGLSYEQYF. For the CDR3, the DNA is TGTGCCAGCAGCTTTGGCGGGCTCTCCTACGAGCAGTACTTC.

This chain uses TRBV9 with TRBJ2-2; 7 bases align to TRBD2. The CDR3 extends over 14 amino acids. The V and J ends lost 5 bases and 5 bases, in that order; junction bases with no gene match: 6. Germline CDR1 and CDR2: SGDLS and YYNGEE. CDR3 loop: CASRVGGDTGELFF. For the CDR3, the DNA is TGTGCCAGCAGGGTGGGAGGGGATACCGGGGAGCTGTTTTTT.

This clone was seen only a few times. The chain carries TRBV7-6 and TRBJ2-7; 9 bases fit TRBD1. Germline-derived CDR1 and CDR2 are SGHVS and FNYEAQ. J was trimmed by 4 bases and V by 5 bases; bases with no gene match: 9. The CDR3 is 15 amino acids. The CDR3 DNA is TGTGCCAGCAGCGGACCCGGGACAGGGTTATACGAGCAGTACTTC. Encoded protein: CASSGPGTGLYEQYF.

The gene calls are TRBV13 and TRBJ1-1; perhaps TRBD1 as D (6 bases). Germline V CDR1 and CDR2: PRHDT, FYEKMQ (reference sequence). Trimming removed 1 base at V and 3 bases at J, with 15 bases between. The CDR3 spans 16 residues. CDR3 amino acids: CASSLARTGTDTEAFF. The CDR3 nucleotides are TGTGCCAGCAGCTTAGCCCGAACAGGGACGGACACTGAAGCTTTCTTT.

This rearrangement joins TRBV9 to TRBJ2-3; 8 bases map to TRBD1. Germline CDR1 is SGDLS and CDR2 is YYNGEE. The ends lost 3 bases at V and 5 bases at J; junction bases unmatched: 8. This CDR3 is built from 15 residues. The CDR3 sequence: CASSAWTGPGDTQYF. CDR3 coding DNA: TGTGCCAGCAGCGCATGGACAGGGCCGGGAGATACGCAGTATTTT.

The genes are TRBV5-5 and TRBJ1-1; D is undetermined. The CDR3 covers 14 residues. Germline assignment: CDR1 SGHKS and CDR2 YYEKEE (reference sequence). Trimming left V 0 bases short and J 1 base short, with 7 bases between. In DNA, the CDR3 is TGTGCCAGCAGCTTGGCCGGAGGGAACACTGAAGCTTTCTTT. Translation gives CASSLAGGNTEAFF.

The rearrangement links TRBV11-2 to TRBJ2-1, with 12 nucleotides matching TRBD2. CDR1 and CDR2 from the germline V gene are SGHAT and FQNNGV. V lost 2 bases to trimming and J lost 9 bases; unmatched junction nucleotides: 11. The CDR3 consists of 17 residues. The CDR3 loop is CASSLLMGTSGYGEQFF. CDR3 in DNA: TGTGCCAGCAGCTTATTAATGGGGACTAGCGGGTATGGTGAGCAGTTCTTC.

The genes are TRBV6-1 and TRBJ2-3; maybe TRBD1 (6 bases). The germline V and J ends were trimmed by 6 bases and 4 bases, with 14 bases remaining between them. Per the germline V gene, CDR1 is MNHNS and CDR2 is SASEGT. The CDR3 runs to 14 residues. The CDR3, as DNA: TGTGCCAGCAGCCTTAGACAGGTCCCAGATACGCAGTATTTT. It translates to CASSLRQVPDTQYF.

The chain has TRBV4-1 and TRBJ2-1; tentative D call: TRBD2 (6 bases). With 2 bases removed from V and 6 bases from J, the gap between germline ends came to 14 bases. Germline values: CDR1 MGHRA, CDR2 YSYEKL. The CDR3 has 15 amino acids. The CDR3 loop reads CASSQLGGPSNEQFF. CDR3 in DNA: TGCGCCAGCAGCCAACTCGGGGGTCCCTCCAATGAGCAGTTCTTC.

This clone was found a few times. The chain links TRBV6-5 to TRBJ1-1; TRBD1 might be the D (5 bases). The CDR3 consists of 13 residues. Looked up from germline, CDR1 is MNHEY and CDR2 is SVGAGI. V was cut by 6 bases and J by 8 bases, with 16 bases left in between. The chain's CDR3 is CASRKTVGEEAFF. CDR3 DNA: TGTGCCAGCAGGAAGACAGTAGGAGAAGAAGCTTTCTTT.

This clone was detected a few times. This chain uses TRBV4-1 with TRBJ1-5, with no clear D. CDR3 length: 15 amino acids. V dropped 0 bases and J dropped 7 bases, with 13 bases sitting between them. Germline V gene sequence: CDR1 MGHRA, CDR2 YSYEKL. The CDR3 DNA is TGCGCCAGCAGCCAAGATACGAAGGGAGGCCAGCCCCAGCATTTT. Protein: CASSQDTKGGQPQHF.

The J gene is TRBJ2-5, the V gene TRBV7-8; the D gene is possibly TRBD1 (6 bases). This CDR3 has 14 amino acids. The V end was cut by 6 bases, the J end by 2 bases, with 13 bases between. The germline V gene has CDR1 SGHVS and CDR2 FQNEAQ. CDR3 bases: TGTGCCAGCAGGACCTACAGGGCACAAGAGACCCAGTACTTC. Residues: CASRTYRAQETQYF.

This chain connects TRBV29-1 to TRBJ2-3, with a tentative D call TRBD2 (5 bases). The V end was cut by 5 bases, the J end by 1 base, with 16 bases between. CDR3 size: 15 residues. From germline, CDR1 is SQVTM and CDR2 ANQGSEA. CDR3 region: CSVSGGWLGTDTQYF. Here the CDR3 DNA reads TGCAGCGTTAGCGGTGGGTGGTTGGGCACAGATACGCAGTATTTT.